This T cell receptor (beta chain) derives from a study of type 1 regulatory T cells. Study-wide background: This in vitro CD4 product, T-allo10, is enriched for Tr1 cells and alloantigen-specific.

The table lists this clonotype with many counts. What it binds is unknown. Study-wide results and limits: Type 1 regulatory T cells had a more restricted TCR repertoire than non-type 1 regulatory T cells.

A single record per CDR3 protein comes from TCRdb applying MiXCR to the reads. The sample records approximately 42,000 distinct CDR3 sequences, about 12% being singletons. V lost 6 bases and J 5 bases, leaving 13 bases between the germline ends. The CDR3 extends over 13 amino acids. In germline, CDR1 is KGHSH, CDR2 LQKENI. The V call is TRBV18, the J call TRBJ1-1, with D possibly TRBD1 on 5 matching bases. This clonotype was obtained from a human donor in good health. The sequenced sample consisted of cultured non-Tr1 T cells, either the whole culture or a sorted T cell fraction (not recorded which). In DNA, the CDR3 is TGTGCCAGCTCCTCGGGACTTAGGACTGAAGCTTTCTTT. Protein: CASSSGLRTEAFF.